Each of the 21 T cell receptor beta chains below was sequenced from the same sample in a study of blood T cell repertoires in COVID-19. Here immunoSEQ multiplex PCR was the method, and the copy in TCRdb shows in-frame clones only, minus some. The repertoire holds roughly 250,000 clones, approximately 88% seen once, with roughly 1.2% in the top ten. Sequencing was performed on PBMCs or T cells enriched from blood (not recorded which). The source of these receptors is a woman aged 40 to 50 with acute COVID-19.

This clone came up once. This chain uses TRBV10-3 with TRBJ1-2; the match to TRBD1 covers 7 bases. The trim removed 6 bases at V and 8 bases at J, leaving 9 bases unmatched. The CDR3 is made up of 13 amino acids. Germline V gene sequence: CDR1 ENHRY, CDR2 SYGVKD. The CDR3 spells CAIRGTDAQGYTF. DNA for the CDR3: TGTGCCATCAGAGGGACAGACGCCCAGGGCTACACCTTC.

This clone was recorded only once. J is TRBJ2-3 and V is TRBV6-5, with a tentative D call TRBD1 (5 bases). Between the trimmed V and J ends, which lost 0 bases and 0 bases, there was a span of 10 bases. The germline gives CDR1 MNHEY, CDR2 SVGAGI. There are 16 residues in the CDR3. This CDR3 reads CASSYSDITSTDTQYF. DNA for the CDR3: TGTGCCAGCAGTTACTCGGACATCACTAGCACAGATACGCAGTATTTT.

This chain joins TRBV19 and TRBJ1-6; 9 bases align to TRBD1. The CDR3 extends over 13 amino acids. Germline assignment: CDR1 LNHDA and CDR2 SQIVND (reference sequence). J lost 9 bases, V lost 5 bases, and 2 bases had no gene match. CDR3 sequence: CASSEDRGSPLHF. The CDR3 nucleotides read TGTGCCAGTAGTGAGGACAGGGGTTCACCCCTCCACTTT.

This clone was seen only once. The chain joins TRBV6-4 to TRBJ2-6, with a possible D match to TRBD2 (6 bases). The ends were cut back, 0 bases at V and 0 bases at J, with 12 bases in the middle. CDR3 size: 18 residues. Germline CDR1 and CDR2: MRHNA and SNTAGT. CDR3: CASSDSFAGSSGANVLTF. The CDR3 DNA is TGTGCCAGCAGTGACTCGTTTGCGGGAAGCTCTGGGGCCAACGTCCTGACTTTC.

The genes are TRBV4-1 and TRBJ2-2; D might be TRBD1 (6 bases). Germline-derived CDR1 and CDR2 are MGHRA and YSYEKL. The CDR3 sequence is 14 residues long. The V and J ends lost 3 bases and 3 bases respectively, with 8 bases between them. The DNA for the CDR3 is TGCGCCAGCAGCCATGGACAGCACACCGGGGAGCTGTTTTTT. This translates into CASSHGQHTGELFF.

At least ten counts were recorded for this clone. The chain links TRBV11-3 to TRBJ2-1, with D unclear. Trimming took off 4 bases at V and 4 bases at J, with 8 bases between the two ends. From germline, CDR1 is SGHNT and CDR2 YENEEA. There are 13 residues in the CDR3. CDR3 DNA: TGTGCCAGCAGCTCCCTCTATTACAATGAGCAGTTCTTC. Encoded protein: CASSSLYYNEQFF.

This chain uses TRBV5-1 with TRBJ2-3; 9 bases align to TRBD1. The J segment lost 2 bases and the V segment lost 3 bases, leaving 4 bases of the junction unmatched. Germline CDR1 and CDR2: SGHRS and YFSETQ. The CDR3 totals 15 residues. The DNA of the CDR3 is TGCGCCAGCAGCTCGGACAGGGGTCTCACAGATACGCAGTATTTT. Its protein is CASSSDRGLTDTQYF.

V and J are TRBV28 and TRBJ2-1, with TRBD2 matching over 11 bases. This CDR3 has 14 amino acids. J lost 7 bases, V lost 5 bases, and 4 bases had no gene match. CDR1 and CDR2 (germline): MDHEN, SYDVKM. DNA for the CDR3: TGTGCCAGCAGTACGGGACTAGCGGAGAATGAGCAGTTCTTC. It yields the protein CASSTGLAENEQFF.

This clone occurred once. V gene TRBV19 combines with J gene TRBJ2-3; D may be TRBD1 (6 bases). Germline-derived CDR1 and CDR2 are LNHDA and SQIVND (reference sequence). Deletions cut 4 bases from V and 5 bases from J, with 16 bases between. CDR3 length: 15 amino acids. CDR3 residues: CASSTTGGHGDTQYF. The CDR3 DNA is TGTGCCAGTAGTACAACTGGGGGCCATGGAGATACGCAGTATTTT.

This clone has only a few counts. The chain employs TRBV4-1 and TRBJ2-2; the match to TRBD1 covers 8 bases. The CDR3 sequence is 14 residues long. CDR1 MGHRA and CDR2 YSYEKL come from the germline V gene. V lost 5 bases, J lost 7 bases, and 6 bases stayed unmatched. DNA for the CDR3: TGCGCCAGCAGCTTACAGGGGGATCTCGGGGAGCTGTTTTTT. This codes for CASSLQGDLGELFF.

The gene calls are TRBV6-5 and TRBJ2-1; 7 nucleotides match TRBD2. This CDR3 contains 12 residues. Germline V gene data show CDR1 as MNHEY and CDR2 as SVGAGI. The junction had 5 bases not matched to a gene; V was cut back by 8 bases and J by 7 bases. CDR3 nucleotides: TGTGCCAGCCGGGGGGTAGGGAATGAGCAGTTCTTC. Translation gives CASRGVGNEQFF.

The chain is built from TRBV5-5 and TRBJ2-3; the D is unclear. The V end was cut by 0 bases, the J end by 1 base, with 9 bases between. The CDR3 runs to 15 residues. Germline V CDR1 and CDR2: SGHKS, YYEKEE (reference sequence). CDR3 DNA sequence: TGTGCCAGCAGCTTGGAACGAAGAGGCACAGATACGCAGTATTTT. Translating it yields CASSLERRGTDTQYF.

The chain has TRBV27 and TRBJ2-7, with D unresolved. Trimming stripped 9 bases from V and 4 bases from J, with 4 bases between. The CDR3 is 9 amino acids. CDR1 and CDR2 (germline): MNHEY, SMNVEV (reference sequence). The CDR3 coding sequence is TGTGCCAGATCATACGAGCAGTACTTC. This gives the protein CARSYEQYF.

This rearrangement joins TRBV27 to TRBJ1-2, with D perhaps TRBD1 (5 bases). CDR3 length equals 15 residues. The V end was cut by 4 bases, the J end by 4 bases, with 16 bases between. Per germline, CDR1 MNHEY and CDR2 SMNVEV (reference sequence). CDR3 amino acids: CASSSVAGLGYGYTF. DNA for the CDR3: TGTGCCAGCAGTTCCGTTGCAGGGCTAGGCTATGGCTACACCTTC.

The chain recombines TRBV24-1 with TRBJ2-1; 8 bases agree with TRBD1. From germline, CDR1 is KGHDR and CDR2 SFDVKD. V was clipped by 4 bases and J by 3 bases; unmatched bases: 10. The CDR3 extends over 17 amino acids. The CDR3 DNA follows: TGTGCCACCAGTGACGTCGGACAGGGCGCGGACTACAATGAGCAGTTCTTC. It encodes CATSDVGQGADYNEQFF.

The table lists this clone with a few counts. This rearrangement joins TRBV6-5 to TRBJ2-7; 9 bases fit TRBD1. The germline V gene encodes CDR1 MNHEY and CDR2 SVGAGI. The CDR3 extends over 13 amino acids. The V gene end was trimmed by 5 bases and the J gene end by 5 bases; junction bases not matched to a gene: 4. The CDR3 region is CASSRDRDDEQYV. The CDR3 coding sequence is TGTGCCAGCAGTCGGGACAGGGACGACGAGCAGTACGTC.

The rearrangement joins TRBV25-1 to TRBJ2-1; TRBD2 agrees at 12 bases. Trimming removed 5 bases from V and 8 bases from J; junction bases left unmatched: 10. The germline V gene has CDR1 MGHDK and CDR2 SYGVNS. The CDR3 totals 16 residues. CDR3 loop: CASSTRLAGESDEQFF. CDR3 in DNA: TGTGCCAGCAGTACCCGACTAGCGGGAGAGAGTGATGAGCAGTTCTTC.

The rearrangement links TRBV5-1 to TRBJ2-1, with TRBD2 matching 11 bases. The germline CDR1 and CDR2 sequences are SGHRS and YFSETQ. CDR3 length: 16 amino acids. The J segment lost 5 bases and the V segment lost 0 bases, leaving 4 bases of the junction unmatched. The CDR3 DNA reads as TGCGCCAGCAGCTTGGCCGGGACTAGCGGACACAATGAGCAGTTCTTC. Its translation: CASSLAGTSGHNEQFF.

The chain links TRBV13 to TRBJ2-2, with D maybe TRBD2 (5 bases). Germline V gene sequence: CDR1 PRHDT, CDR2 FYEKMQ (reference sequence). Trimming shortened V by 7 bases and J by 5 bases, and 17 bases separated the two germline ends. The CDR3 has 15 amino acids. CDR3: CASTPTRRGTGELFF. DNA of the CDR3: TGTGCCAGCACCCCCACCCGTCGGGGAACCGGGGAGCTGTTTTTT. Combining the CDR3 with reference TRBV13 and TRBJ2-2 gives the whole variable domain AAGVIQSPRHLIKEKRETATLKCYPIPRHDTVYWYQQGPGQDPQFLISFYEKMQSDKGSIPDRFSAQQFSDYHSELNMSSLELGDSALYFCASTPTRRGTGELFFGEGSRLTVL.

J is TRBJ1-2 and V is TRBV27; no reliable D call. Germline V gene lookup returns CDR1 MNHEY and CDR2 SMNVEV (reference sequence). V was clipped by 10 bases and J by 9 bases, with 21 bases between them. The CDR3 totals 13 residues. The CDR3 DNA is TGTGCCACTACCCCCACGGGATCTTTCAGCTACACCTTC. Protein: CATTPTGSFSYTF.

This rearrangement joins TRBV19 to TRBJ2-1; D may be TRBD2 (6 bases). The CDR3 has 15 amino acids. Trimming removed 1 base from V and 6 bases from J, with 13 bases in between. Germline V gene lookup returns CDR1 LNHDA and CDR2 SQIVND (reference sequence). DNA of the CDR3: TGTGCCAGTAGTATAGGTCTAGCGATGGGCAATGAGCAGTTCTTC. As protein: CASSIGLAMGNEQFF.